This T cell receptor beta chain stems from a study of OX40 agonist ivuxolimab in advanced cancers. Overall study: While on treatment, patients had intravenous ivuxolimab at 0.01 to 10 mg/kg every 2 weeks. One hepatocellular carcinoma and two cutaneous melanoma patients partially responded. Overall study results and limits: Not determined was the antigen specificity of the expanded peripheral T cells.

A remark on this clone: Its specificity is not known.

Assay: immunoSEQ multiplex PCR; the TCRdb copy retains only in-frame clones and omits some. The profile shows over 25,000 clones, around 83% of them singletons. The receptor's source is an adult with an advanced solid tumor such as melanoma, head and neck, liver or kidney cancer. Sequences were derived from CD4+ or CD8+ T cells sorted from blood, sampled in a trial of the OX40 agonist ivuxolimab.

The CDR3 loop is CASSKLAGLSYNEQFF. CDR3 nucleotide sequence: TGTGCCAGCAGTAAACTAGCGGGGCTCTCCTACAATGAGCAGTTCTTC. V usage is TRBV25-1 and J usage is TRBJ2-1, with TRBD2 identical over 10 bases. This CDR3 comprises 16 residues. V trimming: 5 bases; J trimming: 0 bases; junction bases outside the gene matches: 4. CDR1 is MGHDK and CDR2 is SYGVNS in the germline V gene.